This T cell receptor (beta chain) was observed in a study of blood T cell repertoires in COVID-19 (dated by TCRdb to the early 2020s). Turning to the overall study: Samples from collaborators originated in the United States, Italy and Spain and spanned both the acute and convalescent phases of COVID-19. The repertoires were made available in a free public database intended to serve as a resource for research on the immune response to SARS-CoV-2. The dataset comprised deeply sampled blood TCRbeta repertoires from subjects exposed to, actively infected with, or recovered from COVID-19. The material from the prospective study consisted of cDNA or gDNA derived from T cells, B-cell-depleted T cells, or PBMCs. Samples were obtained from the ongoing ImmuneRACE study (first 160 participants) and from about 1,300 subjects provided by 6 global collaborators. A de-identified subject ID, COVID-19 status, age in years and sex were almost always included in the sample metadata. HLA class I and class II types, where available, came from metadata supplied by the sample provider rather than from assay-based typing.

TCRbeta CDR3 regions were amplified from genomic DNA using the immunoSEQ Assay, a bias-controlled multiplex PCR. Per the source publication's procedure: Nucleated cell counts per sample were estimated from amplification of reference gene primers within the assay. To quantify the absolute abundance of each unique TCRbeta CDR3 rearrangement, sequence reads were collapsed and filtered. For each sample, productive Simpson clonality was calculated as the square root of Simpson's diversity index across productive rearrangements. TCRdb retrieved this table from immuneACCESS and kept in-frame rearrangements only. Not all clones are present; in checked studies, unresolved V genes account for under half, and no reason is known for the remainder. V, J and clone size are taken as reported in that table, and D and trimming were inferred from the DNA itself. This sample holds around 220,000 clones; around four fifths were observed only once. The top ten constitute over 7% of the sample.

At one collaborating source in Seattle, patients were enrolled during active infection and were followed longitudinally through the course of disease. Whole blood was collected in K2EDTA tubes by collaborating institutions according to the institutions' own protocols. For TCRbeta analysis, collaborators shipped samples as frozen whole blood, isolated PBMCs, or DNA extracted from either of those sample types. Of note for this clone: It has no known antigen specificity. No clone much larger than this one lies a single base away; base qualities are absent.

The germline V gene supplies CDR1 SGHTA and CDR2 FQGNSA. Deletion took 1 base off V and 6 bases off J, with a span of 18 bases between the germline ends. Its CDR3 holds 16 amino acids, cysteine through phenylalanine. This entry keeps only the CDR3 DNA: 48 bases, framed from base 1. Overall study results and their limits: How much clinical and demographic metadata was included differed by source and by participant, and the metadata was provided uncurated.

This receptor chain uses TRBV7-2 and TRBJ1-2; no D gene is confidently identified. This clonotype originated in a woman aged 80 or over with COVID-19, enrolled during active disease. Sequenced sample: peripheral blood. The DNA is as follows: TGTGCCAGCAGCTTAGGGGTCATCAGGTCCGAAGATGGCTACACCTTC. The encoded protein is CASSLGVIRSEDGYTF.